This TCR beta chain was profiled in a study of blood T cell repertoires in COVID-19 (dated by TCRdb to the early 2020s). For the study in its entirety: Samples covering the acute and convalescent phases of COVID-19 were provided by collaborators in the United States, Italy and Spain. The prospective study material was composed of cDNA or gDNA derived from T cells, B-cell-depleted T cells, or PBMCs. Subjects who had been exposed to COVID-19, were actively infected with it, or had recovered from it provided the deeply sampled blood TCRbeta repertoires that made up the dataset. The repertoires were released in a freely available public database meant as a resource for research on the immune response to SARS-CoV-2. The samples were drawn from two sources: the first 160 participants of the ongoing ImmuneRACE study, and 1,000 to 1,500 subjects contributed by 6 global collaborators. A de-identified subject ID, COVID-19 status, age in years and sex were almost always included in the sample metadata. Where available, HLA class I and class II types were obtained from metadata supplied by the sample provider rather than from assay-based typing. Here is what the overall study found, with its caveats: The quantity of clinical and demographic metadata differed by source and by participant and was supplied without curation.

One collaborating source in Seattle enrolled patients during active infection and followed them longitudinally through the course of disease. The collaborating institutions used their own protocols to collect whole blood in K2EDTA tubes. For TCRbeta analysis, collaborators shipped samples in one of three forms: frozen whole blood, isolated PBMCs, or DNA extracted from either of those sample types. TCRbeta CDR3 regions were amplified from genomic DNA using the immunoSEQ Assay, a bias-controlled multiplex PCR. In the authors' own workflow: Within the assay, amplification of reference gene primers was used to estimate how many nucleated cells each sample contained. To quantify the absolute abundance of each unique TCRbeta CDR3 rearrangement, sequence reads were collapsed and filtered. Productive Simpson clonality was computed per sample as the square root of Simpson's diversity index over productive rearrangements. The table comes from immuneACCESS by way of TCRdb, which keeps in-frame sequences with V and J called. Part of the clones is missing from these tables; in studies checked, under half for an unresolved V gene and the rest for unknown reasons. V and J calls and clone size come straight from that table; D and trimming were deduced from the DNA. Present in this sample are just over 350,000 clones, 86% of which were seen just once. The ten biggest clones cover under 8.5% of the sample.

This clone was detected only once. Its recognized antigen is unknown. Base qualities are missing; no much larger clone stands one base away. Trimming takes 0 bases from V and 5 bases from J, and the germline ends sit 13 bases apart. Including cysteine and phenylalanine, the CDR3 has 15 amino acids. Just CDR3 DNA is preserved here, 45 bases in frame from base 1. The germline V gene gives CDR1 as MGHDK and CDR2 as SYGVNS. The sequence is built from TRBV25-1 and TRBJ1-1, with the D gene call left open. The sequencing input was peripheral blood. The TCR originated in a woman aged 60 to 75 with COVID-19, enrolled during active disease. This receptor has the CDR3 CASSEYALSRTEAFF. The DNA sequence is as follows: TGTGCCAGCAGTGAATATGCCCTATCACGAACTGAAGCTTTCTTT.